This is a list of T cell receptor beta chains from one sample in a study of spatial heterogeneity in lung cancer. In TCRdb, the 5' RACE reads were re-called with MiXCR into one record per CDR3 protein. The sample comprises over 8,500 distinct CDR3 sequences, more than 13% of which are singletons, and roughly an eighth rests with the top ten. The source was lung tumor tissue, collected at surgery. Every receptor here comes from a male donor with early-stage non-small cell lung cancer. Both conserved end residues are part of each CDR3.

V: TRBV20-1
CDR3: CSARDRVVRETQYF

V: TRBV12-3/TRBV12-4
CDR3: CASSLHQETQYF

V: TRBV6-6
CDR3: CASSYFLRTGTYEQYF

V: TRBV20-1
CDR3: CSALQDADTQYF

V: TRBV7-2
CDR3: CASSLLRANTEAFF

V: TRBV11-2
CDR3: CASSWDRGTTNYGYTF

V: TRBV6-5
CDR3: CASSYSVPWTDTQYF

V: TRBV27
CDR3: CASSPLAALNTEAFF

V: TRBV5-4
CDR3: CASTGRRGDTQYF

V: TRBV5-1
CDR3: CASSLRGTSGNNEQFF

V: TRBV11-1
CDR3: CASSLDGVAGELFF

V: TRBV19
CDR3: CASSAQGNNQPQHF

V: TRBV9
CDR3: CASSVGPSGTYEQYF

V: TRBV10-3
CDR3: CAISEEGRATRIHF

V: TRBV3-1
CDR3: CARVQGARAFF

V: TRBV18
CDR3: CASSPSRGGVWETQYF

V: TRBV9
CDR3: CASSVGAALGSNEKLFF

V: TRBV9
CDR3: CASSVVSSGNPYEQYF

V: TRBV20-1
CDR3: CSAPSLGDYGYTF

V: TRBV19
CDR3: CASSITAGGSSTDTQYF